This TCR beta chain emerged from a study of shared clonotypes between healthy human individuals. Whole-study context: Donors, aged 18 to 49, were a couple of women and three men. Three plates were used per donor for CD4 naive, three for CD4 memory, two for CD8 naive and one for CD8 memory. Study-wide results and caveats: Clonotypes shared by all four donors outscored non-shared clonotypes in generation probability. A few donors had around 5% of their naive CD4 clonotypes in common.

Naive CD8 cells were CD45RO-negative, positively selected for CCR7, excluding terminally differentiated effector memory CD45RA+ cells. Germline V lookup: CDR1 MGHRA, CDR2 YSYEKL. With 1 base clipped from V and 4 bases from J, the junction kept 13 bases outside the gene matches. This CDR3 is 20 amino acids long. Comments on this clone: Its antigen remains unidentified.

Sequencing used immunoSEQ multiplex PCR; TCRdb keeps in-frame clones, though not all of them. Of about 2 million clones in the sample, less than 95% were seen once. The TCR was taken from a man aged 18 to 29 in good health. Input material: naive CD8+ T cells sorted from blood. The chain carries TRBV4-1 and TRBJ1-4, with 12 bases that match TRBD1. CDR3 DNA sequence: TGCGCCAGCAGCCAAGCTGGGACAGGGGGCTCAAGTTCTGTTAATGAAAAACTGTTTTTT. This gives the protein CASSQAGTGGSSSVNEKLFF.